The next 16 T cell receptor beta chains were all read from a single sample in a study of CXCR4 blockade with PD-1 therapy in pancreatic cancer. Clones were read by immunoSEQ multiplex PCR, and TCRdb kept only the in-frame ones, dropping some. The repertoire has over 4,500 clones, 50% to 70% of them found once; the top ten carry approximately 14%. The sample taken for sequencing was tumor tissue. The receptors shown here come from a human donor with pancreatic ductal adenocarcinoma.

This clone has just a few counts. The CDR3 DNA sequence: TGTGCCAGCAGCTCCCCTTTAGACGTGGGATTTAACACTGAAGCTTTCTTT. It translates to CASSSPLDVGFNTEAFF. The rearrangement uses TRBV11-3 and TRBJ1-1; D is uncertain. Trimming pared 4 bases from V and 2 bases from J, leaving 20 bases between. From germline, CDR1 is SGHNT and CDR2 YENEEA. This CDR3 comprises 17 residues.

The chain is built from TRBV29-1 and TRBJ1-3, with 7 bases aligning to TRBD1. Germline CDR1 reads SQVTM; CDR2 reads ANQGSEA. This CDR3 region has 14 residues. V lost 4 bases, J lost 0 bases, and 3 bases stayed unmatched. As DNA, the CDR3 is TGCAGCGTTGGGCAGGGGGGCTCTGGAAACACCATATATTTT. It specifies CSVGQGGSGNTIYF.

Relative to its sample, this clone is medium-sized. This chain connects TRBV6-8 to TRBJ2-1; 10 bases map to TRBD2. Germline CDR1 and CDR2: MNHGY and SAAAGT. The CDR3 runs to 16 residues. With 6 bases clipped from V and 6 bases from J, the junction kept 11 bases outside the gene matches. Written as DNA, the CDR3 is TGTGCCAGCAGGTCGCCTAGCGGGAGCTCGGGCAATGAGCAGTTCTTC. Translating gives CASRSPSGSSGNEQFF.

V gene TRBV6-8 combines with J gene TRBJ2-1, with D possibly matching TRBD1 (5 bases). CDR3 size: 13 residues. Per germline, CDR1 MNHGY and CDR2 SAAAGT. V lost 2 bases and J lost 3, with 5 bases in between. For the CDR3, the DNA is TGTGCCAGCAGTTACGACAGCTACAATGAGCAGTTCTTC. Translation gives CASSYDSYNEQFF.

The gene calls are TRBV19 and TRBJ2-3; 13 bases map to TRBD2. J gave up 7 bases and V 5 bases, and 6 bases lay outside the gene matches. The CDR3 length is 15 residues. CDR1 is LNHDA and CDR2 is SQIVND in the germline V gene (reference sequence). This chain's CDR3 is CASSPGLAGTNTQYF. Written as DNA, the CDR3 is TGTGCCAGTAGTCCGGGACTAGCGGGGACTAATACGCAGTATTTT. Full variable domain (remainder filled in from reference TRBV19 and TRBJ2-3): DGGITQSPKYLFRKEGQNVTLSCEQNLNHDAMYWYRQDPGQGLRLIYYSQIVNDFQKGDIAEGYSVSREKKESFPLTVTSAQKNPTAFYLCASSPGLAGTNTQYFGPGTRLTVL.

Points on this clone: Other DNA sequences in this sample translate to the same CDR3. The rearrangement joins TRBV29-1 to TRBJ2-1, with D unclear. This CDR3 contains 12 residues. V was pared by 4 bases and J by 5 bases, with 9 bases between. Germline-derived CDR1 and CDR2 are SQVTM and ANQGSEA. CDR3 loop: CSVGPPNNEQFF. The DNA of the CDR3 is TGCAGCGTTGGGCCTCCAAACAATGAGCAGTTCTTC.

This chain links TRBV11-3 with TRBJ2-1; D might be TRBD1 or TRBD2, each matching 6 bases. The V end was cut by 0 bases, the J end by 6 bases, with 12 bases between. The CDR3 is 15 residues long. CDR1 and CDR2 (germline): SGHNT, YENEEA. The CDR3 sequence: CASSLDPWGANEQFF. The DNA for the CDR3 is TGTGCCAGCAGCTTAGACCCCTGGGGGGCCAATGAGCAGTTCTTC.

The count of this clone is one. The chain has TRBV18 and TRBJ2-4; tentatively, D is TRBD2 (6 bases). The CDR3 loop spans 18 amino acids. The germline V and J ends were trimmed by 2 bases and 1 base, with 18 bases remaining between them. The germline V gene encodes CDR1 KGHSH and CDR2 LQKENI. CDR3 residues: CASSPGLDERGAKNIQYF. The CDR3 region has the DNA TGTGCCAGCTCACCAGGGTTGGACGAACGGGGGGCCAAAAACATTCAGTACTTC.

The rearrangement links TRBV28 to TRBJ2-5; D remains unclear. CDR1 MDHEN and CDR2 SYDVKM come from the germline V gene. V lost 10 bases and J 1 base, leaving 13 bases between the germline ends. This CDR3 is 13 amino acids long. The DNA for the CDR3 is TGTGCCATCACAAAGGGTAGCCAAGAGACCCAGTACTTC. It codes for CAITKGSQETQYF.

The chain joins TRBV14 to TRBJ2-7; D may be TRBD2 (6 bases). V lost 3 bases, J lost 9 bases, and 18 bases lay in between. CDR1 is SGHDN, CDR2 FVKESK, per germline. This CDR3 has 14 amino acids. The CDR3 loop is CASSQSGSGRGQYF. In DNA form, the CDR3 reads TGTGCCAGCAGCCAGAGCGGGTCGGGTCGGGGGCAGTACTTC. Looking up the rest from reference TRBV14 and TRBJ2-7 gives the full variable domain: EAGVTQFPSHSVIEKGQTVTLRCDPISGHDNLYWYRRVMGKEIKFLLHFVKESKQDESGMPNNRFLAERTGGTYSTLKVQPAELEDSGVYFCASSQSGSGRGQYFGPGTRLTVT.

This clone appeared a few times. This rearrangement joins TRBV11-3 to TRBJ2-1; TRBD2 aligns across 12 bases. V was clipped by 3 bases and J by 7 bases; unmatched bases: 7. This CDR3 is built from 16 residues. The germline gives CDR1 SGHNT, CDR2 YENEEA. Written as DNA, the CDR3 is TGTGCCAGCAGCTTGGCTAGCGGGAGGGTTGTGAATGAGCAGTTCTTC. Translation gives CASSLASGRVVNEQFF.

The gene calls are TRBV4-1 and TRBJ2-1, with 12 bases aligning to TRBD2. J lost 10 bases, V lost 3 bases, and 10 bases had no gene match. Germline loops: CDR1 MGHRA, CDR2 YSYEKL. This CDR3 region has 16 residues. As DNA, the CDR3 is TGCGCCAGCAGCCAGGTGACTAGCGGGGGTAAAACAGAGCAGTTCTTC. Translating gives CASSQVTSGGKTEQFF.

This clone showed up just a few times. The chain has TRBV19 and TRBJ2-3; D may match TRBD1 or TRBD2 (5 bases each). The germline gives CDR1 LNHDA, CDR2 SQIVND (reference sequence). CDR3 length: 14 residues. V shed 5 bases and J shed 0 bases, with 9 bases lying between them. The CDR3 DNA sequence: TGTGCCAGTAGTGTGGGGGTGAGCACAGATACGCAGTATTTT. Translation gives CASSVGVSTDTQYF.

This clone appeared a few times. The V and J genes are TRBV6-7 and TRBJ1-2; 11 bases map to TRBD1. TRBV6-7 belongs to the ORF category, with a function that is uncertain. The length of the CDR3 is 15 residues. With V trimmed by 0 bases and J by 4 bases, 1 base remained unmatched. This CDR3 is CASSYSGTGGYGYTF. The CDR3 DNA sequence: TGTGCCAGCAGTTACTCCGGGACAGGGGGCTATGGCTACACCTTC.

A few counts support this clone. V is TRBV5-1 and J is TRBJ2-7, with 12 nucleotides matching TRBD2. Germline V gene data show CDR1 as SGHRS and CDR2 as YFSETQ. With V trimmed by 0 bases and J by 6 bases, 4 bases remained unmatched. The CDR3 consists of 15 residues. The CDR3 protein is CASSLGTSGMSEQYF. In DNA, the CDR3 is TGCGCCAGCAGCTTGGGGACTAGCGGGATGAGCGAGCAGTACTTC.

The rearrangement links TRBV19 to TRBJ1-1, with D unclear. The CDR3 loop spans 13 amino acids. Germline CDR1 reads LNHDA; CDR2 reads SQIVND (reference sequence). The V end lost 3 bases, the J end lost 10 bases, and 15 bases lay between the germline ends. The CDR3 DNA reads as TGTGCCAGTAGTATGAACGGGGTGGCTCGAGCTTTCTTT. It is translated as CASSMNGVARAFF.